This record covers a single TCR beta chain. These data belong to a study of blood T cell repertoires in COVID-19. Turning to the study itself: Whether acute or convalescent, the COVID-19 samples came from the United States, Italy and Spain. T cells, B-cell-depleted T cells, or PBMCs provided the cDNA or gDNA that served as material.

Authors' processing steps: Reference gene primer amplification yielded estimated nucleated cell counts. Assay: immunoSEQ multiplex PCR; the TCRdb copy retains only in-frame clones and omits some. V and J calls and clone size are those listed in that table; D and trimming were worked out from the DNA. Here the sample spans about 360,000 clones, approximately 86% being singletons. The Seattle site enrolled patients during active infection and followed them longitudinally. Per germline, CDR1 MNHEY and CDR2 SVGEGT. This CDR3 is 14 amino acids long. J was trimmed by 0 bases and V by 6 bases; bases with no gene match: 4.

Input material: peripheral blood. This sequence originates from a woman aged 60 to 75 with COVID-19, enrolled during active disease. The chain carries TRBV6-2 or TRBV6-3 and TRBJ2-7; 8 nucleotides align to TRBD2. DNA of the CDR3: TGTGCCAGCAGCTCGGGGGGGAGCTCCTACGAGCAGTACTTC. Protein product: CASSSGGSSYEQYF.